The 19 T cell receptor beta chains below were found in one sample sequenced in a study of beta chain features in type 1 diabetes. All of the isolated RNA was reverse transcribed, so expressed TCRB transcripts were sequenced. Here immunoSEQ multiplex PCR was the method, and the copy in TCRdb shows in-frame clones only, minus some. Of more than 120,000 clones listed, less than 11% are singletons. Sequenced input: naive CD4+ T cells from blood. The source of these receptors is a man younger than 30 in good health.

V and J are TRBV5-1 and TRBJ2-7, with a tentative D call TRBD2 (6 bases). Germline lookup yields CDR1 SGHRS and CDR2 YFSETQ. This CDR3 region has 15 residues. V lost 2 bases and J lost 2, with 14 bases in between. The CDR3 sequence: CASSFSGERTYEQYF. Here the CDR3 DNA reads TGCGCCAGCAGCTTTTCGGGGGAGAGGACCTACGAGCAGTACTTC.

The V call is TRBV5-6, the J call TRBJ1-2, with D hard to call. The CDR3 consists of 15 residues. Per the germline V gene, CDR1 is SGHDT and CDR2 is YYEEEE. V was shortened by 2 bases and J by 2 bases, with 13 bases between the two germline ends. The CDR3 DNA reads TGTGCCAGCAGCTTCACACCAAATCCAAACTATGGCTACACCTTC. Its translation is CASSFTPNPNYGYTF.

This clone was seen at least ten times. The rearrangement links TRBV29-1 to TRBJ2-7; D might be TRBD1 (6 bases). CDR1 and CDR2 from the germline V gene are SQVTM and ANQGSEA. The CDR3 covers 14 residues. With 6 bases removed from V and 2 bases from J, the gap between germline ends came to 17 bases. The CDR3 spells CSVARDTDAYEQYF. The CDR3 DNA reads TGCAGCGTGGCCCGGGACACGGACGCCTACGAGCAGTACTTC.

The genes are TRBV7-2 and TRBJ2-5; 12 bases agree with TRBD2. The germline CDR1 and CDR2 sequences are SGHTA and FQGNSA. The V segment lost 5 bases and the J segment 2 bases; nucleotides outside the gene matches: 6. CDR3 length: 16 residues. The CDR3 sequence: CASSKRLAGVQETQYF. CDR3 nucleotides: TGTGCCAGCAGCAAGAGACTAGCGGGGGTACAAGAGACCCAGTACTTC.

The V call is TRBV28, the J call TRBJ1-4; TRBD1 matches 8 bases. CDR3 length equals 14 residues. After removal of 6 bases from V and 8 bases from J, the junction contained 8 bases not matched to a gene. CDR1 MDHEN and CDR2 SYDVKM come from the germline V gene. The CDR3, as DNA: TGTGCCAGCAGATTAACAGGGGGAGGCGAAAAACTGTTTTTT. This gives the protein CASRLTGGGEKLFF.

The rearrangement joins TRBV19 to TRBJ2-2; 8 bases align to TRBD2. The germline V gene encodes CDR1 LNHDA and CDR2 SQIVND (reference sequence). The CDR3 loop spans 14 amino acids. The V gene end was trimmed by 5 bases and the J gene end by 6 bases; junction bases not matched to a gene: 5. CDR3 sequence reads: CASSDRGGAGELFF. The CDR3 nucleotides read TGTGCCAGTAGTGATCGGGGGGGTGCCGGGGAGCTGTTTTTT.

This chain connects TRBV6-1 to TRBJ2-7; 9 nucleotides agree with TRBD1. The germline CDR1 and CDR2 sequences are MNHNS and SASEGT. The CDR3 length is 12 residues. J lost 5 bases, V lost 7 bases, and 3 bases had no gene match. DNA of the CDR3: TGTGCCAGCACCGACAGGGGGGACGAGCAGTACTTC. As protein: CASTDRGDEQYF.

The V call is TRBV29-1, the J call TRBJ1-2; the D is unclear. This CDR3 contains 13 residues. Between the trimmed V and J ends, which lost 5 bases and 2 bases, there was a span of 12 bases. Germline lookup yields CDR1 SQVTM and CDR2 ANQGSEA. This CDR3 is CSVHPGLNYGYTF. The CDR3 DNA reads as TGCAGCGTTCATCCAGGCTTGAACTATGGCTACACCTTC.

The sample holds many counts of this clone. The chain couples TRBV30 to TRBJ2-2; D possibly corresponds to TRBD1 (5 bases). From germline, CDR1 is GTSNPN and CDR2 SVGIG (reference sequence). The ends were cut back, 2 bases at V and 8 bases at J, with 9 bases in the middle. The CDR3 contains 12 residues. The CDR3 loop reads CAWSSRAGELFF. The DNA for the CDR3 is TGTGCCTGGAGTTCCAGGGCAGGGGAGCTGTTTTTT.

The J gene is TRBJ1-2, the V gene TRBV6-5; 7 bases agree with TRBD1. The CDR3 is 14 residues long. Germline CDR1 MNHEY, CDR2 SVGAGI. V dropped 7 bases and J dropped 1; count of bases not matched to a gene: 6. CDR3 bases: TGTGCCAGCAAAGCGACAGGGAATAACTATGGCTACACCTTC. This sequence encodes CASKATGNNYGYTF.

This rearrangement joins TRBV6-1 to TRBJ1-6; possibly TRBD1 for D (6 bases). Between the trimmed V and J ends, which lost 3 bases and 10 bases, there was a span of 10 bases. Germline lookup yields CDR1 MNHNS and CDR2 SASEGT. The CDR3 is 13 residues long. CDR3 amino acids: CASSDRGFSPLHF. The CDR3 DNA follows: TGTGCCAGCAGTGACAGGGGCTTCTCACCCCTCCACTTT.

This clone was seen a handful of times. This chain joins TRBV29-1 and TRBJ2-7; the match to TRBD1 covers 7 bases. The V gene end was trimmed by 7 bases and the J gene end by 0 bases; junction bases not matched to a gene: 15. The CDR3 extends over 16 amino acids. Germline CDR1 SQVTM, CDR2 ANQGSEA. Here the CDR3 DNA reads TGCAGCGAAACCCGCACAGGGGATAAGGGCTCCTACGAGCAGTACTTC. Protein sequence: CSETRTGDKGSYEQYF.

This chain links TRBV5-5 with TRBJ2-1; the D is unclear. Trimming pared 3 bases from V and 9 bases from J, leaving 10 bases between. The germline V gene has CDR1 SGHKS and CDR2 YYEKEE (reference sequence). The CDR3 is 12 amino acids. CDR3: CASSSQALEQFF. In DNA, the CDR3 is TGTGCCAGCAGCTCTCAGGCGCTTGAGCAGTTCTTC.

This sequence joins TRBV18 and TRBJ1-4; 8 nucleotides agree with TRBD1. V was pared by 4 bases and J by 7 bases, with 8 bases of the junction left unmatched. This CDR3 is 15 amino acids long. The germline V gene has CDR1 KGHSH and CDR2 LQKENI. The CDR3 nucleotides are TGTGCCAGCTCACTGGGGACAGGAATCAGTGAAAAACTGTTTTTT. It codes for CASSLGTGISEKLFF.

V is TRBV30 and J is TRBJ2-5; D call uncertain. This CDR3 comprises 12 residues. Trimming removed 4 bases at V and 4 bases at J, with 10 bases between. Germline-derived CDR1 and CDR2 are GTSNPN and SVGIG (reference sequence). The CDR3 protein is CAWNNPRETQYF. In nucleotides, the CDR3 is TGTGCCTGGAACAACCCCCGAGAGACCCAGTACTTC.

There are a few counts of this clone. V gene TRBV19 combines with J gene TRBJ2-5; D not certain. The CDR3 is 13 residues long. Trimming took off 5 bases at V and 2 bases at J, with 9 bases between the two ends. The germline CDR1 and CDR2 sequences are LNHDA and SQIVND (reference sequence). This CDR3 is CASSWSGQETQYF. CDR3 nucleotides: TGTGCCAGTAGTTGGTCAGGACAAGAGACCCAGTACTTC.

This clone has just a few counts. The rearrangement links TRBV7-2 to TRBJ2-5; weak D call: TRBD1 (5 bases). This CDR3 is built from 14 residues. The V gene lost 6 bases and the J gene lost 5 bases, with 16 bases spanning the gap. CDR1 and CDR2 (germline): SGHTA, FQGNSA. CDR3 nucleotides: TGTGCCAGCAGGTACCACCAGGGTACGGAGACCCAGTACTTC. Protein: CASRYHQGTETQYF. The whole variable domain, filled in from reference TRBV7-2 and TRBJ2-5, reads GAGVSQSPSNKVTEKGKDVELRCDPISGHTALYWYRQSLGQGLEFLIYFQGNSAPDKSGLPSDRFSAERTGGSVSTLTIQRTQQEDSAVYLCASRYHQGTETQYFGPGTRLLVL.

This rearrangement joins TRBV6-1 to TRBJ2-7; D perhaps matches TRBD1 (6 bases). The CDR3 sequence is 15 residues long. CDR1 is MNHNS and CDR2 is SASEGT in the germline V gene. The ends were cut back, 3 bases at V and 0 bases at J, with 12 bases in the middle. This CDR3 reads CASSDTGLSSYEQYF. The CDR3 nucleotides read TGTGCCAGCAGTGATACAGGGCTGAGCTCCTACGAGCAGTACTTC.

The rearrangement links TRBV7-2 to TRBJ1-5, with a possible D match to TRBD1 (5 bases). V shed 2 bases and J shed 7 bases, with 12 bases lying between them. The CDR3 is 14 residues long. Germline CDR1 reads SGHTA; CDR2 reads FQGNSA. The CDR3: CASSLSGGGQPQHF. The DNA for the CDR3 is TGTGCCAGCAGCTTATCCGGGGGAGGCCAGCCCCAGCATTTT.